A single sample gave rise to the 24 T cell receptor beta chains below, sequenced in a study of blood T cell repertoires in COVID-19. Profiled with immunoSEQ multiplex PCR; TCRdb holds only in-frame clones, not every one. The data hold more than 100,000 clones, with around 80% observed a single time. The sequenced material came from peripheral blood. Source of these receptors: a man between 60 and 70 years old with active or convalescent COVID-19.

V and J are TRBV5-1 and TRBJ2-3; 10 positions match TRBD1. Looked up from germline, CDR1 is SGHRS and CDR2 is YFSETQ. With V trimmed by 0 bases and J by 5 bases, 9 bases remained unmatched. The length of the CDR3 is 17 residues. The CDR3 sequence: CASSLERRDRGRDTQYF. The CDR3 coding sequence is TGCGCCAGCAGCTTGGAACGGCGCGACAGGGGGCGAGATACGCAGTATTTT.

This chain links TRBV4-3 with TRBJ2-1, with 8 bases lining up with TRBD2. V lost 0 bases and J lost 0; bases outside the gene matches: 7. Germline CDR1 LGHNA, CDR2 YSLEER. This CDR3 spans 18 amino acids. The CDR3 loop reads CASSQEIAGWSSYNEQFF. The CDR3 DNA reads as TGCGCCAGCAGCCAAGAAATAGCGGGGTGGAGCTCCTACAATGAGCAGTTCTTC.

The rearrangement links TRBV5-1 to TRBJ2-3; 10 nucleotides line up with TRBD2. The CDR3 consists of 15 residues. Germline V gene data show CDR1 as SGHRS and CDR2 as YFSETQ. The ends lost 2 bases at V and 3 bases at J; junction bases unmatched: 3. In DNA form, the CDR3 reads TGCGCCAGCAGCTTTAGCGGGAGGAGTACAGATACGCAGTATTTT. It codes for CASSFSGRSTDTQYF.

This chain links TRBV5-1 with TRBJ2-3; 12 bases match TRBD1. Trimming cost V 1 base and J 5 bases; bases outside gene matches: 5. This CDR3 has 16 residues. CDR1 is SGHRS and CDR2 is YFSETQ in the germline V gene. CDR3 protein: CASSLPGQGAEDTQYF. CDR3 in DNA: TGCGCCAGCAGCTTGCCGGGACAGGGGGCAGAAGATACGCAGTATTTT.

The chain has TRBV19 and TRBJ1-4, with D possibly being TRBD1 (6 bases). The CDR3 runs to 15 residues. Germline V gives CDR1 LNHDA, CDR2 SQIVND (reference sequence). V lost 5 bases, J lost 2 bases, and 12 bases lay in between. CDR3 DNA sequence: TGTGCCAGTAGTCCCAGGGGAGCTACTAATGAAAAACTGTTTTTT. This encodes CASSPRGATNEKLFF.

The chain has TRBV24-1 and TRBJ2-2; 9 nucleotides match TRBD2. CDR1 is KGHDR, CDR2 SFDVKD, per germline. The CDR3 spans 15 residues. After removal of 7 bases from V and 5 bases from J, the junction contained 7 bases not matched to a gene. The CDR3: CATSLSGRRTGELFF. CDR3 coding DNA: TGTGCCACCAGCTTAAGCGGGAGGAGGACCGGGGAGCTGTTTTTT.

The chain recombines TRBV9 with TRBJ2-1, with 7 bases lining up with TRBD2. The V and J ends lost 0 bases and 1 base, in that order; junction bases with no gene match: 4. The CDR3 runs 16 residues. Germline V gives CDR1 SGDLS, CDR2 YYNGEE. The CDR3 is CASSVGGGGSYNEQFF. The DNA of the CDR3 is TGTGCCAGCAGCGTAGGAGGCGGGGGATCCTACAATGAGCAGTTCTTC.

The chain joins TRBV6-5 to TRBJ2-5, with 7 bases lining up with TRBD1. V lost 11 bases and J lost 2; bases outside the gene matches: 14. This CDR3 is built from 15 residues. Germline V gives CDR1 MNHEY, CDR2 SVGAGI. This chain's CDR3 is CAGAGENRGQETQYF. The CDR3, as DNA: TGTGCCGGCGCAGGAGAGAACAGGGGTCAAGAGACCCAGTACTTC.

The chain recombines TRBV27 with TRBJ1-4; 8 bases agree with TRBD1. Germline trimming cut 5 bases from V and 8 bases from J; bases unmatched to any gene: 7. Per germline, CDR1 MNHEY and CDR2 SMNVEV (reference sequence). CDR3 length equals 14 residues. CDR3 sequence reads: CASSSQGADEKLFF. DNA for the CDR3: TGTGCCAGCAGTAGTCAGGGGGCGGACGAAAAACTGTTTTTT.

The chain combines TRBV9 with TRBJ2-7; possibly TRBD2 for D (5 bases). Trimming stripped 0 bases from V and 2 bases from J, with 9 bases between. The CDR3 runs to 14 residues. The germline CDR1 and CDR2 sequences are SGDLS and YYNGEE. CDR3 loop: CASSVGGFTYEQYF. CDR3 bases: TGTGCCAGCAGCGTAGGCGGGTTCACCTACGAGCAGTACTTC.

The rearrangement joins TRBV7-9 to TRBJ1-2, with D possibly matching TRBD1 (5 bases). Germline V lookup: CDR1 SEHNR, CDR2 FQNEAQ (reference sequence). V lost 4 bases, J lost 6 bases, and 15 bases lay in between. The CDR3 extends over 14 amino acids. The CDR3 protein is CASSSRGQFDGYTF. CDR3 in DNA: TGTGCCAGCAGCTCTAGGGGTCAGTTTGATGGCTACACCTTC. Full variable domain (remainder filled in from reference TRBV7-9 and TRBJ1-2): DTGVSQNPRHKITKRGQNVTFRCDPISEHNRLYWYRQTLGQGPEFLTYFQNEAQLEKSRLLSDRFSAERPKGSFSTLEIQRTEQGDSAMYLCASSSRGQFDGYTFGSGTRLTVV.

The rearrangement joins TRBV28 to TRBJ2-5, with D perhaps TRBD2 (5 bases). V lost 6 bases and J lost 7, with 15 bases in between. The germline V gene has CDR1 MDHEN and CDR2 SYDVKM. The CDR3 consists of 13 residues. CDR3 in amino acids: CASRIRGGGTQYF. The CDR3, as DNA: TGTGCCAGCAGGATCCGGGGTGGAGGGACCCAGTACTTC. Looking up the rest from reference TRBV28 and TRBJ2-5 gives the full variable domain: DVKVTQSSRYLVKRTGEKVFLECVQDMDHENMFWYRQDPGLGLRLIYFSYDVKMKEKGDIPEGYSVSREKKERFSLILESASTNQTSMYLCASRIRGGGTQYFGPGTRLLVL.

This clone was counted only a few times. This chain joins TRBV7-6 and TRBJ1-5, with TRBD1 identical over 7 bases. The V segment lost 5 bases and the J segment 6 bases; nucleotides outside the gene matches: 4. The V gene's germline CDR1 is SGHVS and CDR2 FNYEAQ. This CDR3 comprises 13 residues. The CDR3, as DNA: TGTGCCAGCAGCCTCGACAGGGTTCAGCCCCAGCATTTT. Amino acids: CASSLDRVQPQHF.

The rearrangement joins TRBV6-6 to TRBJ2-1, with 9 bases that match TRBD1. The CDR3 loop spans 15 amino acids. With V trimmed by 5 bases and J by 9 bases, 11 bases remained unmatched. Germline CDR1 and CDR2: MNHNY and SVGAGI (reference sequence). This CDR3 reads CASSHEGDRVGEQFF. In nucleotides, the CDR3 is TGTGCCAGCAGTCACGAAGGGGACAGGGTGGGTGAGCAGTTCTTC.

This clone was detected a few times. CDR3 sequence: CASSRIGTGDNIQYF. Written as DNA, the CDR3 is TGTGCCAGCAGTAGGATTGGGACAGGGGATAACATTCAGTACTTC. The chain combines TRBV28 with TRBJ2-4; 10 bases line up with TRBD1. The CDR3 is made up of 15 amino acids. CDR1 MDHEN and CDR2 SYDVKM come from the germline V gene. The V gene end was trimmed by 5 bases and the J gene end by 7 bases; junction bases not matched to a gene: 8.

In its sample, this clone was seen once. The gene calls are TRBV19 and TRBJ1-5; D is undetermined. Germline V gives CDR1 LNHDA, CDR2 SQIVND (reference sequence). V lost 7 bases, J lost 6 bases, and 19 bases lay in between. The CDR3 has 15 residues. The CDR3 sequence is CASIPRGRDGQPQHF. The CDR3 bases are TGTGCCAGTATTCCTAGAGGGAGGGATGGTCAGCCCCAGCATTTT. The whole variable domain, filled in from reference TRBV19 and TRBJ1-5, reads DGGITQSPKYLFRKEGQNVTLSCEQNLNHDAMYWYRQDPGQGLRLIYYSQIVNDFQKGDIAEGYSVSREKKESFPLTVTSAQKNPTAFYLCASIPRGRDGQPQHFGDGTRLSIL.

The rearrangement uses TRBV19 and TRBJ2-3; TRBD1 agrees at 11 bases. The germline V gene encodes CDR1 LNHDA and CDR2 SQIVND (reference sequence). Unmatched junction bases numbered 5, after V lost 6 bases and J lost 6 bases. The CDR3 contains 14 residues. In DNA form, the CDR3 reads TGTGCCAGTAGCCCGGACAGGGGGCTGGATACGCAGTATTTT. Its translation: CASSPDRGLDTQYF.

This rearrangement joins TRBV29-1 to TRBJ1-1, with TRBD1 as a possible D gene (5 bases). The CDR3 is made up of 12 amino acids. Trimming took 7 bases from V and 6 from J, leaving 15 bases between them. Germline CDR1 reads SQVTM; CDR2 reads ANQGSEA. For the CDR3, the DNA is TGCAGCGCCTGGGGGGATGTCCCTGAAGCTTTCTTT. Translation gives CSAWGDVPEAFF. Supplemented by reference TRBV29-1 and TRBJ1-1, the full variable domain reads SAVISQKPSRDICQRGTSLTIQCQVDSQVTMMFWYRQQPGQSLTLIATANQGSEATYESGFVIDKFPISRPNLTFSTLTVSNMSPEDSSIYLCSAWGDVPEAFFGQGTRLTVV.

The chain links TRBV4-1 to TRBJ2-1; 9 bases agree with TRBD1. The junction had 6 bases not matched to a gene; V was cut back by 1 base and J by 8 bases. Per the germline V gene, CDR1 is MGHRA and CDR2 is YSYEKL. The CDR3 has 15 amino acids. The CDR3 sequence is CASSQGGTGRDEQFF. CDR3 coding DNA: TGCGCCAGCAGCCAAGGCGGGACAGGGAGGGATGAGCAGTTCTTC.

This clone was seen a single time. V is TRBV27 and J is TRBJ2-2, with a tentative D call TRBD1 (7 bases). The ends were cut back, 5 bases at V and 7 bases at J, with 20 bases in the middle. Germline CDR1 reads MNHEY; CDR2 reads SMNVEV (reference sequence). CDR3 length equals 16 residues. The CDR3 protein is CASSRAGGRVSGELFF. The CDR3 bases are TGTGCCAGCAGTCGAGCAGGGGGGAGAGTGAGCGGGGAGCTGTTTTTT.

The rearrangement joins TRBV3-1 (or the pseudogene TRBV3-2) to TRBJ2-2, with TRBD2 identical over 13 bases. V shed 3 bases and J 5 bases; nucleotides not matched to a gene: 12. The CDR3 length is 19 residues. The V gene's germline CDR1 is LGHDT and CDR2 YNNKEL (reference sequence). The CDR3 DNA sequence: TGTGCCAGCAGCCAGCTCCCGGGACTAGCGGGATCCGCGACCGGGGAGCTGTTTTTT. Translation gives CASSQLPGLAGSATGELFF.

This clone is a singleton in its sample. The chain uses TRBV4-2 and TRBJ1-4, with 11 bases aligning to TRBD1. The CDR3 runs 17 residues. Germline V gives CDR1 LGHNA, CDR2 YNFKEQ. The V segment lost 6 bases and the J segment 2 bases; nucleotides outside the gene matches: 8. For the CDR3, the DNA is TGTGCCAGCAGTTTCGGACAGGGGGCGCCGACTAATGAAAAACTGTTTTTT. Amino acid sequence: CASSFGQGAPTNEKLFF.

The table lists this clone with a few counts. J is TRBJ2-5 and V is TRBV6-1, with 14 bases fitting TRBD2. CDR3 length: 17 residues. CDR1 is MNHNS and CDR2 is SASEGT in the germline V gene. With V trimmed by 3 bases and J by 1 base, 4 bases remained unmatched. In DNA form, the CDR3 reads TGTGCCAGCAGTGAGGGGGGACTAGCGGGAGCCCAAGAGACCCAGTACTTC. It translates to CASSEGGLAGAQETQYF.

This chain's CDR3 is CASSSGRGMAGENIQYF. CDR3 nucleotides: TGTGCCAGCAGTTCGGGTCGGGGGATGGCGGGAGAAAACATTCAGTACTTC. This rearrangement joins TRBV27 to TRBJ2-4; 7 positions agree with TRBD2. The CDR3 consists of 17 residues. V was clipped by 4 bases and J by 5 bases; unmatched bases: 14. Germline values: CDR1 MNHEY, CDR2 SMNVEV (reference sequence).